This T cell receptor beta chain was sequenced in a study of blood T cell repertoires in COVID-19. Study overall: Samples of COVID-19 (acute and convalescent) were obtained from the United States, Italy and Spain.

As handled by the study authors: Amplification of reference gene primers was used by the study to estimate nucleated cell counts. Clones were read by immunoSEQ multiplex PCR, and TCRdb kept only the in-frame ones, dropping some. V and J calls and clone size are given by that table; D and trimming were obtained from the DNA. Here the sample spans roughly 60,000 clones, around 93% being singletons. The CDR3 is 16 amino acids. Germline CDR1 is LGHNT and CDR2 is FRNRAP. Between the trimmed V and J ends, which lost 5 bases and 1 base, there was a span of 15 bases. This clone has only one observation. The sample was peripheral blood. The chain couples TRBV12-5 to TRBJ2-4; D is uncertain. The TCR was taken from a man in his fifties or sixties with active COVID-19. DNA for the CDR3: TGTGCTAGTGGTCCCCGCGAGGATTGGGCCAAAAACATTCAGTACTTC. This gives the protein CASGPREDWAKNIQYF.